These T cell receptor beta chains were read from a single sample in a study of blood T cell repertoires in COVID-19. This table comes from immunoSEQ multiplex PCR, and its TCRdb copy is limited to in-frame clones, with some not included. The data contain some 170,000 clones, roughly 90% of them singletons. Sequencing input: PBMCs or T cells enriched from blood (not recorded which). The receptors shown here come from a human donor with acute COVID-19. The donor label of this sample is uncertain. Both conserved end residues are part of each CDR3. The D gene is left open where the match is weak. Rows may omit the clone size; those that give it use once, few, many or a size class.

NA	NA	TRBJ1-1	TRBV2	CASSVQGIGSEAFF	TGTGCCAGCAGTGTCCAGGGTATAGGCTCTGAAGCTTTCTTT
TRBD1	NA	TRBJ2-6	TRBV28	CASSVEQGSGANVLTF	TGTGCCAGCAGCGTCGAACAGGGGTCAGGGGCCAACGTCCTGACTTTC
NA	NA	TRBJ2-1	TRBV4-1	CASSRSREQFF	TGCGCCAGCAGCCGCTCCCGGGAGCAGTTCTTC
NA	NA	TRBJ2-7	TRBV11-2	CATRRGPYEQYF	TGTGCCACCAGGCGGGGGCCCTACGAGCAGTACTTC
NA	NA	TRBJ2-3	TRBV7-3	CASRSERGTDTQYF	TGTGCCAGCAGGTCTGAGCGGGGCACAGATACGCAGTATTTT
TRBD1	NA	TRBJ1-1	TRBV2	CASSEGRGMNTEAFF	TGTGCCAGCAGTGAAGGCAGGGGGATGAACACTGAAGCTTTCTTT
NA	few	TRBJ1-5	TRBV18	CASSPRREQPQHF	TGTGCCAGCTCCCCCAGACGGGAACAGCCCCAGCATTTT
NA	NA	TRBJ1-2	TRBV24-1	CATSDSQGGGYGYTF	TGTGCCACCAGTGATTCCCAGGGTGGCGGCTATGGCTACACCTTC
TRBD1	NA	TRBJ1-1	TRBV9	CASGRLTGETEAFF	TGTGCCAGCGGACGACTGACAGGGGAAACTGAAGCTTTCTTT
TRBD1	NA	TRBJ1-2	TRBV30	CAWSGGTGGYGYTF	TGTGCCTGGAGTGGCGGGACAGGGGGGTATGGCTACACCTTC
NA	few	TRBJ2-7	TRBV6-5	CASSYSEAGRYEQYF	TGTGCCAGCAGTTACTCGGAGGCGGGTCGCTACGAGCAGTACTTC
NA	NA	TRBJ1-5	TRBV7-2	CASSLAPQGTNQPQHF	TGTGCCAGCAGCTTAGCGCCTCAGGGAACCAATCAGCCCCAGCATTTT
NA	NA	TRBJ2-7	TRBV11-3	CASSSSQGSYEQYF	TGTGCCAGCAGCTCCAGTCAGGGATCGTACGAGCAGTACTTC
TRBD1	NA	TRBJ2-3	TRBV15	CATSRPDRDRGRGSYF	TGTGCCACCAGCAGGCCCGACCGGGACAGGGGGAGGGGGTCGTATTTT
TRBD1	NA	TRBJ1-1	TRBV5-1	CASSLSTGATEAFF	TGCGCCAGCAGCTTGAGTACAGGGGCCACTGAAGCTTTCTTT
TRBD2	NA	TRBJ2-7	TRBV4-3	CASSQLAGDAYEQYF	TGCGCCAGCAGCCAACTAGCGGGGGACGCCTACGAGCAGTACTTC
TRBD2	NA	TRBJ2-1	TRBV4-1	CASSQDRLAAEQFF	TGCGCCAGCAGCCAAGATCGGCTAGCGGCTGAGCAGTTCTTC
TRBD1	NA	TRBJ2-1	TRBV10-3	CAISESGRDRAYNEQFF	TGTGCCATCAGTGAGTCTGGCCGGGACAGGGCGTACAATGAGCAGTTCTTC
TRBD1	NA	TRBJ1-5	TRBV19	CASSNTGEVSNQPQHF	TGTGCCAGTAGTAACACAGGGGAAGTGAGCAATCAGCCCCAGCATTTT
TRBD1	NA	TRBJ2-1	TRBV28	CASSFDRGAYNEQFF	TGTGCCAGCAGTTTTGACAGGGGGGCCTACAATGAGCAGTTCTTC
NA	NA	TRBJ1-1	TRBV6-6	CASRSGLQGEAFF	TGTGCCAGCAGGTCGGGACTCCAGGGAGAAGCTTTCTTT
NA	NA	TRBJ2-1	TRBV5-4	CASSLQGTFNEQFF	TGTGCCAGCAGCTTGCAGGGGACCTTCAATGAGCAGTTCTTC
NA	once	TRBJ2-2	TRBV24-1	CATSVSQIGGELFF	TGTGCCACCAGTGTGTCCCAGATTGGCGGGGAGCTGTTTTTT
TRBD1	NA	TRBJ2-1	TRBV6-2/TRBV6-3	CASSYAPHLSPGTDEQFF	TGTGCCAGCAGTTACGCCCCCCACCTCAGCCCGGGGACAGACGAGCAGTTCTTC
TRBD2	NA	TRBJ2-3	TRBV9	CASSAGGGALDTQYF	TGTGCCAGCAGCGCTGGCGGGGGGGCTCTAGATACGCAGTATTTT
NA	NA	TRBJ1-3	TRBV20-1	CSARIVNTIYF	TGCAGTGCTAGAATCGTTAACACCATATATTTT
NA	NA	TRBJ2-7	TRBV27	CASSYIIGGYEQYF	TGTGCCAGCAGTTACATCATCGGGGGCTACGAGCAGTACTTC
TRBD2	NA	TRBJ2-5	TRBV10-3	CATSLAGEQETQYF	TGTGCCACCTCTCTAGCGGGCGAGCAAGAGACCCAGTACTTC
NA	NA	TRBJ1-4	TRBV30	CAWSVLKGPNEKLFF	TGTGCCTGGAGTGTACTGAAGGGGCCTAATGAAAAACTGTTTTTT
NA	NA	TRBJ2-2	TRBV6-4	CASSTTGESGELFF	TGTGCCAGCAGTACCACGGGGGAATCCGGGGAGCTGTTTTTT
TRBD1	NA	TRBJ2-6	TRBV2	CASRGQGAVPGANVLTF	TGTGCCAGCAGGGGACAGGGGGCAGTCCCCGGGGCCAACGTCCTGACTTTC
TRBD1	few	TRBJ1-5	TRBV6-5	CASNAGGTNQPQHF	TGTGCCAGCAACGCAGGGGGGACCAATCAGCCCCAGCATTTT
NA	NA	TRBJ2-1	TRBV5-8	CASSLPRGDSYNEQFF	TGTGCCAGCAGCTTGCCGCGGGGCGACTCCTACAATGAGCAGTTCTTC
NA	NA	TRBJ1-2	TRBV12-3/TRBV12-4	CASSQRVNYGYTF	TGTGCCAGCAGTCAGAGGGTTAACTATGGCTACACCTTC
NA	NA	TRBJ1-2	TRBV6-5	CASSYIPGEDGYTF	TGTGCCAGCAGTTACATCCCGGGTGAGGATGGCTACACCTTC
TRBD1	NA	TRBJ2-7	TRBV7-2	CASSLGDRVSYEQYF	TGTGCCAGCAGCTTAGGGGACAGGGTGTCCTACGAGCAGTACTTC
NA	NA	TRBJ1-6	TRBV15	CATSRATLTGNNSPLHF	TGTGCCACCAGCAGAGCGACCCTTACAGGAAATAATTCACCCCTCCACTTT
NA	NA	TRBJ2-1	TRBV5-8	CASSYRQGSSYNEQFF	TGTGCCAGCAGCTATCGGCAGGGGAGCTCCTACAATGAGCAGTTCTTC
NA	NA	TRBJ2-7	TRBV24-1	CATSDLRRGNEQYF	TGTGCCACCAGTGATTTGCGCAGGGGCAACGAGCAGTACTTC
NA	NA	TRBJ2-1	TRBV4-2	CASSQVYGAGAEWGYNEQFF	TGTGCCAGCAGCCAAGTCTATGGAGCAGGGGCTGAGTGGGGCTACAATGAGCAGTTCTTC
TRBD2	once	TRBJ2-4	TRBV19	CASSIGRVLAALPKNIQYF	TGTGCCAGTAGTATAGGCCGCGTGCTAGCGGCCCTACCCAAAAACATTCAGTACTTC
NA	NA	TRBJ2-1	TRBV29-1	CSVDGANEQFF	TGCAGCGTAGATGGGGCAAATGAGCAGTTCTTC
TRBD1	NA	TRBJ2-7	TRBV5-1	CASSLGTGAPGVAVIPYEQYF	TGCGCCAGCAGCCTTGGGACAGGGGCTCCGGGGGTAGCGGTGATACCCTACGAGCAGTACTTC
TRBD2	once	TRBJ2-3	TRBV2	CASRWTSGGGRSTDTQYF	TGTGCCAGCAGATGGACTAGCGGGGGGGGCCGTAGCACAGATACGCAGTATTTT
TRBD1	NA	TRBJ2-3	TRBV18	CASSLSQGAGDTQYF	TGTGCCAGCTCGTTAAGCCAGGGGGCAGGAGATACGCAGTATTTT
NA	NA	TRBJ1-5	TRBV19	CASKSLREGGNQPQHF	TGTGCCAGTAAATCCCTCAGGGAAGGTGGCAATCAGCCCCAGCATTTT
NA	NA	TRBJ1-4	TRBV7-9	CAIQGEKLFF	TGTGCCATACAGGGTGAAAAACTGTTTTTT
TRBD1	NA	TRBJ1-6	TRBV19	CASSIGRQGNSPLHF	TGTGCCAGTAGTATTGGAAGACAGGGAAATTCACCCCTCCACTTT
NA	NA	TRBJ2-5	TRBV7-8	CASNPGQKASRAQYF	TGTGCCAGCAACCCAGGACAGAAAGCGTCGAGGGCCCAGTACTTC